A single sample is the source of the 26 T cell receptor beta chains below, sequenced in a study of blood T cell repertoires in COVID-19. The protocol was immunoSEQ multiplex PCR, while the TCRdb copy is restricted to in-frame clones and leaves out a portion. Of 70,000 to 85,000 clones listed, around 82% are singletons. Sequenced: peripheral blood. The receptors derive from a man in his sixties with acute or convalescent COVID-19.

The genes are TRBV9 and TRBJ2-1; 8 bases align to TRBD2. With 2 bases clipped from V and 5 bases from J, the junction kept 3 bases outside the gene matches. CDR1 is SGDLS and CDR2 is YYNGEE in the germline V gene. CDR3 length: 14 amino acids. CDR3 loop: CASSVGTRHNEQFF. CDR3 in DNA: TGTGCCAGCAGCGTGGGGACTAGACACAATGAGCAGTTCTTC.

V gene TRBV19 combines with J gene TRBJ2-7; 12 positions agree with TRBD2. Germline CDR1 and CDR2: LNHDA and SQIVND (reference sequence). Trimming removed 1 base from V and 2 bases from J; junction bases left unmatched: 6. The CDR3 covers 17 residues. The CDR3 nucleotides read TGTGCCAGTAGTATAGCACTAGCGGGGGGCTCCGCCTACGAGCAGTACTTC. Its translation: CASSIALAGGSAYEQYF.

This chain uses TRBV7-2 with TRBJ2-2, with D possibly TRBD2 on 6 matching bases. The CDR3 is 18 residues long. Germline CDR1 and CDR2: SGHTA and FQGNSA. V dropped 2 bases and J dropped 0 bases, with 16 bases sitting between them. The CDR3 DNA reads TGTGCCAGCAGCTTACAAATCCAGCGGGCCACGAACACCGGGGAGCTGTTTTTT. This sequence encodes CASSLQIQRATNTGELFF.

This clone has a single count. The chain carries TRBV2 and TRBJ2-3; 12 positions agree with TRBD2. Per germline, CDR1 SNHLY and CDR2 FYNNEI. The CDR3 runs 16 residues. V was pared by 4 bases and J by 5 bases, with 7 bases of the junction left unmatched. The CDR3 region is CASSGGLAGSKDTQYF. The CDR3 DNA is TGTGCCAGCAGTGGGGGACTAGCGGGTTCAAAAGATACGCAGTATTTT.

The chain uses TRBV6-2 or TRBV6-3 and TRBJ2-3, with 10 bases that match TRBD1. The V gene end was trimmed by 6 bases and the J gene end by 6 bases; junction bases not matched to a gene: 3. The germline V gene encodes CDR1 MNHEY and CDR2 SVGEGT. The CDR3 runs to 13 residues. The CDR3 DNA reads as TGTGCCAGCAGCGACAGGGGGCCCGATACGCAGTATTTT. Its translation: CASSDRGPDTQYF.

The DNA for the CDR3 is TGTGCCAGCGGCACGTATGGCTACACCTTC. This translates into CASGTYGYTF. The chain couples TRBV28 to TRBJ1-2; D unclear. The CDR3 runs to 10 residues. With 8 bases removed from V and 5 bases from J, the gap between germline ends came to 6 bases. CDR1 and CDR2 (germline): MDHEN, SYDVKM.

The V gene is TRBV10-3, the J gene TRBJ2-6; TRBD2 might be the D (6 bases). From germline, CDR1 is ENHRY and CDR2 SYGVKD. The V gene lost 4 bases and the J gene lost 0 bases, with 13 bases spanning the gap. The CDR3 loop spans 17 amino acids. As DNA, the CDR3 is TGTGCCATCAGTGTGGGGGGATCCCTCTCTGGGGCCAACGTCCTGACTTTC. This sequence encodes CAISVGGSLSGANVLTF.

The chain employs TRBV9 and TRBJ1-3; no definite D call. Between the trimmed V and J ends, which lost 3 bases and 4 bases, there was a span of 8 bases. The CDR3 is 13 amino acids. Germline CDR1 and CDR2: SGDLS and YYNGEE. In DNA, the CDR3 is TGTGCCAGCAGCGAACATCACGGAAACACCATATATTTT. Amino acids: CASSEHHGNTIYF.

The chain is built from TRBV28 and TRBJ2-5; D ambiguous. CDR1 is MDHEN and CDR2 is SYDVKM in the germline V gene. The CDR3 covers 14 residues. The V gene lost 6 bases and the J gene lost 5 bases, with 16 bases spanning the gap. The CDR3 region is CASRPEQTWETQYF. CDR3 nucleotide sequence: TGTGCCAGCAGACCAGAACAAACGTGGGAGACCCAGTACTTC.

The chain employs TRBV18 and TRBJ1-2; possible D gene TRBD1, 5 bases. CDR1 is KGHSH, CDR2 LQKENI, per germline. The CDR3 covers 12 residues. Trimming stripped 1 base from V and 6 bases from J, with 6 bases between. In nucleotides, the CDR3 is TGTGCCAGCTCACCACTCAGGGATGGCTACACCTTC. Encoded protein: CASSPLRDGYTF. The complete variable domain, with remaining parts taken from reference TRBV18 and TRBJ1-2, reads NAGVMQNPRHLVRRRGQEARLRCSPMKGHSHVYWYRQLPEEGLKFMVYLQKENIIDESGMPKERFSAEFPKEGPSILRIQQVVRGDSAAYFCASSPLRDGYTFGSGTRLTVV.

The chain combines TRBV5-1 with TRBJ2-4, with 9 bases identical to TRBD1. V was clipped by 3 bases and J by 0 bases; unmatched bases: 4. Germline CDR1 SGHRS, CDR2 YFSETQ. This CDR3 has 16 residues. Written as DNA, the CDR3 is TGCGCCAGCAGCTCCGGACAGGGGATAGCCAAAAACATTCAGTACTTC. As protein: CASSSGQGIAKNIQYF.

The gene calls are TRBV6-2 or TRBV6-3 and TRBJ1-2, with TRBD1 as a possible D gene (6 bases). This CDR3 contains 14 residues. CDR1 is MNHEY and CDR2 is SVGEGT in the germline V gene. V lost 0 bases, J lost 7 bases, and 12 bases lay in between. The CDR3 sequence: CASSYSQGLGGYTF. The CDR3 coding sequence is TGTGCCAGCAGTTACTCGCAGGGGCTAGGTGGCTACACCTTC.

This rearrangement joins TRBV18 to TRBJ1-6; D perhaps matches TRBD1 (5 bases). Germline V CDR1 and CDR2: KGHSH, LQKENI. V gave up 3 bases and J gave up 6 bases, with 15 bases separating them. CDR3 length: 16 amino acids. CDR3 protein: CASSPDIPSLNSPLHF. The CDR3 nucleotides are TGTGCCAGCTCACCGGACATTCCCTCCCTTAATTCACCCCTCCACTTT.

This clone was counted a few times. V gene TRBV7-8 combines with J gene TRBJ2-2; 8 bases are a match to TRBD2. The CDR3 totals 18 residues. CDR1 and CDR2 (germline): SGHVS, FQNEAQ. After removal of 5 bases from V and 0 bases from J, the junction contained 11 bases not matched to a gene. The chain's CDR3 is CASSQVGLDFANTGELFF. The CDR3 nucleotides are TGTGCCAGCAGCCAAGTGGGACTAGATTTCGCGAACACCGGGGAGCTGTTTTTT.

The chain employs TRBV7-8 and TRBJ2-3, with 8 bases lining up with TRBD1. After removal of 2 bases from V and 5 bases from J, the junction contained 18 bases not matched to a gene. Germline lookup yields CDR1 SGHVS and CDR2 FQNEAQ. The CDR3 has 19 residues. The CDR3 DNA sequence: TGTGCCAGCAGCTTAAGAGGTCATTTGGACAGGGATCTTTTAGATACGCAGTATTTT. Encoded protein: CASSLRGHLDRDLLDTQYF.

The chain couples TRBV15 to TRBJ1-1; D might be TRBD1 (5 bases). Germline CDR1 and CDR2: LNHNV and YYDKDF (reference sequence). Trimming removed 9 bases from V and 0 bases from J, with 26 bases in between. This CDR3 contains 18 residues. CDR3 DNA: TGTGCCACAGCACGTAACTCTGGGGCCATTACTATGAACACTGAAGCTTTCTTT. Translation gives CATARNSGAITMNTEAFF.

The chain is built from TRBV2 and TRBJ1-3; 7 bases agree with TRBD1. Germline V lookup: CDR1 SNHLY, CDR2 FYNNEI. Unmatched junction bases numbered 5, after V lost 4 bases and J lost 2 bases. The CDR3 covers 15 residues. In DNA form, the CDR3 reads TGTGCCAGCAGTGTCATAGGGGGCGCTGGAAACACCATATATTTT. This translates into CASSVIGGAGNTIYF.

V is TRBV19 and J is TRBJ2-2; 12 nucleotides line up with TRBD2. V dropped 3 bases and J dropped 5; count of bases not matched to a gene: 10. CDR1 and CDR2 from the germline V gene are LNHDA and SQIVND (reference sequence). The CDR3 has 18 amino acids. The CDR3 bases are TGTGCCAGTAGTATTGGACTAGCGGGGAGGGAAGGGACCGGGGAGCTGTTTTTT. Translating gives CASSIGLAGREGTGELFF.

V gene TRBV28 combines with J gene TRBJ1-5; 8 positions match TRBD1. Germline V gene sequence: CDR1 MDHEN, CDR2 SYDVKM. With V trimmed by 6 bases and J by 3 bases, 7 bases remained unmatched. The CDR3 contains 15 residues. This CDR3 is CASSGDRLVNQPQHF. In nucleotides, the CDR3 is TGTGCCAGCAGCGGGGACAGGTTGGTCAATCAGCCCCAGCATTTT. The full variable domain, with the rest looked up from reference TRBV28 and TRBJ1-5, is DVKVTQSSRYLVKRTGEKVFLECVQDMDHENMFWYRQDPGLGLRLIYFSYDVKMKEKGDIPEGYSVSREKKERFSLILESASTNQTSMYLCASSGDRLVNQPQHFGDGTRLSIL.

The gene calls are TRBV18 and TRBJ2-5; 10 nucleotides match TRBD1. Trimming cost V 8 bases and J 1 base; bases outside gene matches: 4. The germline V gene encodes CDR1 KGHSH and CDR2 LQKENI. There are 14 residues in the CDR3. The CDR3, as DNA: TGTGCCAGCAAGACAGGGGGCCCCCAAGAGACCCAGTACTTC. Protein product: CASKTGGPQETQYF.

The CDR3 DNA follows: TGTGCCACCAGCAGAGACCCCCAGTTAGCTTTCTTT. Its protein is CATSRDPQLAFF. The chain carries TRBV15 and TRBJ1-1; unclear D gene. V dropped 0 bases and J dropped 10 bases, with 9 bases sitting between them. Germline CDR1 LNHNV, CDR2 YYDKDF (reference sequence). The CDR3 spans 12 residues.

This clone was counted a single time. The chain uses TRBV4-3 and TRBJ2-2; the match to TRBD2 covers 7 bases. The trim removed 5 bases at V and 8 bases at J, leaving 23 bases unmatched. CDR1 and CDR2 from the germline V gene are LGHNA and YSLEER. The CDR3 has 19 residues. The CDR3 nucleotides read TGCGCCAGCAGCAACGCGCCGGGCGCCGGGACTAATCGGTTAGGGGAGCTGTTTTTT. Its translation: CASSNAPGAGTNRLGELFF.

This clone was counted a few times. This chain's CDR3 is CASNPQVNTEAFF. DNA of the CDR3: TGTGCCAGCAACCCACAGGTCAACACTGAAGCTTTCTTT. The chain recombines TRBV7-2 with TRBJ1-1; D is perhaps TRBD1 (5 bases). In germline, CDR1 is SGHTA, CDR2 FQGNSA. The CDR3 totals 13 residues. Between the trimmed V and J ends, which lost 7 bases and 2 bases, there was a span of 11 bases.

This chain uses TRBV6-4 with TRBJ2-1; 11 bases match TRBD1. J was trimmed by 3 bases and V by 3 bases; bases with no gene match: 1. Germline V gene sequence: CDR1 MRHNA, CDR2 SNTAGT. CDR3 length: 15 residues. The CDR3 reads CASSEGTGGYNEQFF. In DNA, the CDR3 is TGTGCCAGCAGTGAGGGGACAGGGGGCTACAATGAGCAGTTCTTC.

This chain connects TRBV6-2 or TRBV6-3 to TRBJ1-5; D unclear. Between the trimmed V and J ends, which lost 6 bases and 0 bases, there was a span of 9 bases. This CDR3 comprises 14 residues. Per the germline V gene, CDR1 is MNHEY and CDR2 is SVGEGT. The CDR3 spells CASSNSYSNQPQHF. The CDR3 DNA is TGTGCCAGCAGCAACAGTTATAGCAATCAGCCCCAGCATTTT.

This rearrangement joins TRBV25-1 to TRBJ2-5, with 9 bases lining up with TRBD2. Germline CDR1 and CDR2: MGHDK and SYGVNS. The CDR3 sequence is 15 residues long. The ends lost 4 bases at V and 2 bases at J; junction bases unmatched: 5. The CDR3 DNA reads as TGTGCCAGCAGTGCTCAGCGGGGGGATCAAGAGACCCAGTACTTC. This translates into CASSAQRGDQETQYF. Full variable domain (missing parts from reference TRBV25-1 and TRBJ2-5): EADIYQTPRYLVIGTGKKITLECSQTMGHDKMYWYQQDPGMELHLIHYSYGVNSTEKGDLSSESTVSRIRTEHFPLTLESARPSHTSQYLCASSAQRGDQETQYFGPGTRLLVL.